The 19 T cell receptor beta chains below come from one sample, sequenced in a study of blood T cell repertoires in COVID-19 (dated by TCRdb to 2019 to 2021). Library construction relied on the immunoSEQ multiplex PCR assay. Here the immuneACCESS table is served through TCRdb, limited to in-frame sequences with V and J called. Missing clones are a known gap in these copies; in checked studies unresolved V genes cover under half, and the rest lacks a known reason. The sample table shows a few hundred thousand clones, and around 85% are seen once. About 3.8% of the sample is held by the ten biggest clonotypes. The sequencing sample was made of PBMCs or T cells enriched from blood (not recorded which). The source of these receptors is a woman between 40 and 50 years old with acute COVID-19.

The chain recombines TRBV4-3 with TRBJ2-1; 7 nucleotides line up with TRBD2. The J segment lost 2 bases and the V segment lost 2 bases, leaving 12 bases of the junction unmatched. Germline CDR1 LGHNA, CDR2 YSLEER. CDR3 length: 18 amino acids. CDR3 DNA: TGCGCCAGCAGCCAAAGGGACCTAGCGGCCCGAACCTACAATGAGCAGTTCTTC. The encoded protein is CASSQRDLAARTYNEQFF.

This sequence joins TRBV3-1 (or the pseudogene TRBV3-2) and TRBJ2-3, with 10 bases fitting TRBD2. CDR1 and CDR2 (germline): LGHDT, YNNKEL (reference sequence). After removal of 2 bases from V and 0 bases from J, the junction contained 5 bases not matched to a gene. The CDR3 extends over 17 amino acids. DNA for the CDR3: TGTGCCAGCAGCCAACGCCTAGCGGGAGAGAGCACAGATACGCAGTATTTT. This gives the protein CASSQRLAGESTDTQYF.

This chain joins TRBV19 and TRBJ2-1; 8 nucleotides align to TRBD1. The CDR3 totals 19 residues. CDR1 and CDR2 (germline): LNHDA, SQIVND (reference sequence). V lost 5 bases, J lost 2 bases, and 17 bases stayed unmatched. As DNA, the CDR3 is TGTGCCAGTAGTGCCTCCAGAGGCTTGGCAGGGGGCGCCTACAATGAGCAGTTCTTC. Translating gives CASSASRGLAGGAYNEQFF.

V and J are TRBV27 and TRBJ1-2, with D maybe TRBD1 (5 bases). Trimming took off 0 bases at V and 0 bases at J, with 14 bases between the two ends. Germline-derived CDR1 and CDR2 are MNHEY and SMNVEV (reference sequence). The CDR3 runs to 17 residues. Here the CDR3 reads CASSLSVRQTANYGYTF. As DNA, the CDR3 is TGTGCCAGCAGTTTATCGGTGAGACAGACCGCTAACTATGGCTACACCTTC.

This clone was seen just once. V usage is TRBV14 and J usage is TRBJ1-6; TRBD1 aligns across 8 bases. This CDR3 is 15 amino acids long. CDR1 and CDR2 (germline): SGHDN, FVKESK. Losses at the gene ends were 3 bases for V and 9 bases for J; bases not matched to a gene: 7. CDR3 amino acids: CASSHRTGRLSPLHF. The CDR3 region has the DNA TGTGCCAGCAGCCATAGGACAGGGCGGCTTTCACCCCTCCACTTT.

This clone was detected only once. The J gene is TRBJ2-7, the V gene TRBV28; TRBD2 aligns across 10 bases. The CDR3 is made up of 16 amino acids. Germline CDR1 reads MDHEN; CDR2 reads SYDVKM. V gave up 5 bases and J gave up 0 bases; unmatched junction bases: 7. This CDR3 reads CASSITGTSDSYEQYF. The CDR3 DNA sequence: TGTGCCAGCAGTATAACCGGGACTAGCGACTCCTACGAGCAGTACTTC.

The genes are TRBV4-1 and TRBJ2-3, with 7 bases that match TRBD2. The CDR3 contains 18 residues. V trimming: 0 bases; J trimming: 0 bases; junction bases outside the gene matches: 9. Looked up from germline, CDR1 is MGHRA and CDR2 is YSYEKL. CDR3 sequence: CASSQDTGSSGSTDTQYF. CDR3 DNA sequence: TGCGCCAGCAGCCAAGATACGGGTTCTAGCGGAAGCACAGATACGCAGTATTTT.

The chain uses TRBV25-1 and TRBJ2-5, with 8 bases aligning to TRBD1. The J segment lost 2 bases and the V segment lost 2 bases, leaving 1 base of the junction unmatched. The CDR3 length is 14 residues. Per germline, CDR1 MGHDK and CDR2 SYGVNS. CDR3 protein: CASSEDRGQETQYF. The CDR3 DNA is TGTGCCAGCAGTGAAGACAGGGGACAAGAGACCCAGTACTTC.

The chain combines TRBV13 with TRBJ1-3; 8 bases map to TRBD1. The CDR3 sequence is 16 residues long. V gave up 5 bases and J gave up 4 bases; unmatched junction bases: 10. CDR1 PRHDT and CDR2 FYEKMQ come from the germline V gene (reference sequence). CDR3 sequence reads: CASSLRTGIKGNTIYF. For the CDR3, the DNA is TGTGCCAGCAGCCTGAGGACAGGGATTAAGGGAAACACCATATATTTT.

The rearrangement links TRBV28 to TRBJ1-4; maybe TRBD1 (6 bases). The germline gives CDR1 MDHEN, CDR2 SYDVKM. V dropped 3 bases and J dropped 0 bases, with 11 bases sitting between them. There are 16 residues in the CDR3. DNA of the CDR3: TGTGCCAGCAGTTTGGGGGGGCGAGCAACTAATGAAAAACTGTTTTTT. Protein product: CASSLGGRATNEKLFF.

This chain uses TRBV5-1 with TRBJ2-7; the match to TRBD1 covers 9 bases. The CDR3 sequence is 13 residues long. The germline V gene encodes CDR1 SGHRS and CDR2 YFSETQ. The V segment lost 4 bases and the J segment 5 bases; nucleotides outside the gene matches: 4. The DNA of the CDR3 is TGCGCCAGCAGCGTCGGACAGGGGAACGAGCAGTACTTC. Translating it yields CASSVGQGNEQYF.

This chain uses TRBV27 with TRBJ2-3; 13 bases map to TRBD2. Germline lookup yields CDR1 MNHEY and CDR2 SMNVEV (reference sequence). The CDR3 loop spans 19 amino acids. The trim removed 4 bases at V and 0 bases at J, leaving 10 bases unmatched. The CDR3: CASSSRWTSGSLSTDTQYF. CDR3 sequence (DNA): TGTGCCAGCAGTTCCCGGTGGACTAGCGGGAGCCTTAGCACAGATACGCAGTATTTT.

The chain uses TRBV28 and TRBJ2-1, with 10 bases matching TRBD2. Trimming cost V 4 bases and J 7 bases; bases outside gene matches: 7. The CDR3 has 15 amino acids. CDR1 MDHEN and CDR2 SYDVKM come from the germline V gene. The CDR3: CASSYGLAETNEQFF. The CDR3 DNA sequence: TGTGCCAGCAGTTATGGACTAGCGGAGACTAATGAGCAGTTCTTC. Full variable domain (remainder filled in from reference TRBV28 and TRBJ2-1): DVKVTQSSRYLVKRTGEKVFLECVQDMDHENMFWYRQDPGLGLRLIYFSYDVKMKEKGDIPEGYSVSREKKERFSLILESASTNQTSMYLCASSYGLAETNEQFFGPGTRLTVL.

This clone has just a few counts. The CDR3 region has the DNA TGTGCCAGCAGTGACAGTTTTCTGAAAAACATTCAGTACTTC. Translation gives CASSDSFLKNIQYF. The chain employs TRBV28 and TRBJ2-4; D perhaps matches TRBD1 (5 bases). The germline CDR1 and CDR2 sequences are MDHEN and SYDVKM. The V end was cut by 5 bases, the J end by 4 bases, with 12 bases between. The CDR3 consists of 14 residues.

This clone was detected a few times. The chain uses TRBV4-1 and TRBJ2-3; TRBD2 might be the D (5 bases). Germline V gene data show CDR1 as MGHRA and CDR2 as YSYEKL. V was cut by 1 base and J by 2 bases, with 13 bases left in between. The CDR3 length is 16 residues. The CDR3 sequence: CASSQGWSGATDTQYF. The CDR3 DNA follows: TGCGCCAGCAGCCAAGGGTGGAGCGGAGCCACAGATACGCAGTATTTT.

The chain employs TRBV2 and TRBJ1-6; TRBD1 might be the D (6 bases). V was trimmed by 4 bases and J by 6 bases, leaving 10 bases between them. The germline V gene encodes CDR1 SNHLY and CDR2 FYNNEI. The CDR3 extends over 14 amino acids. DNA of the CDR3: TGTGCCAGCAGTGGACAGGTTGCTAATTCACCCCTCCACTTT. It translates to CASSGQVANSPLHF.

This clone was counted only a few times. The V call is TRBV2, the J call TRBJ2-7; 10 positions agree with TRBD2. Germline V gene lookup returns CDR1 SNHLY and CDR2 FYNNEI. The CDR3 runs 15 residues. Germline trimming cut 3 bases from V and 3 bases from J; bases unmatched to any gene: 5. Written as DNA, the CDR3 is TGTGCCAGCAGTGATGGGGTAGCGGGAGGCTACGAGCAGTACTTC. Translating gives CASSDGVAGGYEQYF.

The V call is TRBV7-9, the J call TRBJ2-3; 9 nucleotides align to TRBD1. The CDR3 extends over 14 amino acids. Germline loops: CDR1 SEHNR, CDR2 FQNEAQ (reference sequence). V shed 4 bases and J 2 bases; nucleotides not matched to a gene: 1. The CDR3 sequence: CASSWDRATDTQYF. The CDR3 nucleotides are TGTGCCAGCAGCTGGGACAGGGCCACAGATACGCAGTATTTT. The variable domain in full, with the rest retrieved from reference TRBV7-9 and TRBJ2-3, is DTGVSQNPRHKITKRGQNVTFRCDPISEHNRLYWYRQTLGQGPEFLTYFQNEAQLEKSRLLSDRFSAERPKGSFSTLEIQRTEQGDSAMYLCASSWDRATDTQYFGPGTRLTVL.

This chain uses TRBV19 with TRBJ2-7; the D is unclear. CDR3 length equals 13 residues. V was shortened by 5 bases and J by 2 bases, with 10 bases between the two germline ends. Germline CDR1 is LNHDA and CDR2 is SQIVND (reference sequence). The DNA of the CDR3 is TGTGCCAGTAGTCTTGCACTCCCCTACGAGCAGTACTTC. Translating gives CASSLALPYEQYF.